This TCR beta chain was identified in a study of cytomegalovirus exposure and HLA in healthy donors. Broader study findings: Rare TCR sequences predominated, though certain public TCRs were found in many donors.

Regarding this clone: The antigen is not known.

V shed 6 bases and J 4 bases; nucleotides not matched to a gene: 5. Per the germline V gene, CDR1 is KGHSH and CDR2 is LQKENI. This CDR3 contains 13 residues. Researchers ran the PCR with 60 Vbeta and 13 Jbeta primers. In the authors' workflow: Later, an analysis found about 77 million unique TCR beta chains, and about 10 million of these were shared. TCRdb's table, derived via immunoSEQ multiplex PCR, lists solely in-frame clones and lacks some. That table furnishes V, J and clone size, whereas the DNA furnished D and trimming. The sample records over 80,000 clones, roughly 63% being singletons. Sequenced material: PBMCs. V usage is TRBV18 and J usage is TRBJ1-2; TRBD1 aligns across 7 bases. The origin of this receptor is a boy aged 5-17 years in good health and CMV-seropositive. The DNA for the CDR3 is TGTGCCAGCTCGATCGACAGGGTCTATGGCTACACCTTC. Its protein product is CASSIDRVYGYTF.